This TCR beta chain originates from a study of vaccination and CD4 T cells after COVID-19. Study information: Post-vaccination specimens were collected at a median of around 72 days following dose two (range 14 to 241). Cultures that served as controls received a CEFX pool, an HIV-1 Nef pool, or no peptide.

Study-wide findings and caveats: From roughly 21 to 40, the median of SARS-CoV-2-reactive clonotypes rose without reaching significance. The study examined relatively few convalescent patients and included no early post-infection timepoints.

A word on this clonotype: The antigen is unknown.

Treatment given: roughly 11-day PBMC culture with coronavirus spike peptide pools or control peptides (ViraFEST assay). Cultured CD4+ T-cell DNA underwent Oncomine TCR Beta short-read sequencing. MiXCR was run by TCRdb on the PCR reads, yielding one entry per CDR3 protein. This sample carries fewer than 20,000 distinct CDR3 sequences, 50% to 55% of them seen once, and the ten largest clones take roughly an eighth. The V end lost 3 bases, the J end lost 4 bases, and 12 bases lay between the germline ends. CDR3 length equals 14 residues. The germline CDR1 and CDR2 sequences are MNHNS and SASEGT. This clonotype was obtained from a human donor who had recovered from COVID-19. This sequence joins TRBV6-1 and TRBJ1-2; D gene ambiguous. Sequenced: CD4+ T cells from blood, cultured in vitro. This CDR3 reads CASSDSGLSYGYTF. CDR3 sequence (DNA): TGTGCCAGCAGTGATTCTGGGCTTAGCTATGGCTACACCTTC.